Listed below are T cell receptor beta chains from one sample, sequenced in a study of T cell repertoires in cytomegalovirus infection. One entry per CDR3 protein results from TCRdb running MiXCR on the reads. The data contain about 69,000 distinct CDR3 sequences, about 27% of them singletons. Their target antigens are unknown. This sample comprised CD8+ T cells from cultured PBMCs, obtained from culture after CMV antigen stimulation. The receptor set was obtained from a human donor in good health (CMV status not recorded). Some clones in this sample may be carry-over from other donors' samples. CDR3s include the opening cysteine and the closing phenylalanine or tryptophan. D genes are given only for firm matches. The size field is filled for only some rows; it gives once, few, many or a size class.

>TRBD2|TRBV7-6|-|TRBJ2-7
CASSIQGLGSGVNEQYF
TGTGCCAGCAGCATACAGGGATTGGGTAGCGGGGTGAACGAGCAGTACTTC
>TRBD2|TRBV7-3|few|TRBJ2-1
CASSPSGGDLNEQFF
TGTGCCAGCAGCCCAAGCGGGGGAGACCTTAATGAGCAGTTCTTC
>-|TRBV19|many|TRBJ2-7
CASSMLARPYEQYF
TGTGCCAGTAGTATGCTAGCGAGACCCTACGAGCAGTACTTC
>-|TRBV12-3/TRBV12-4|few|TRBJ2-1
CASSLISNYNEQFF
TGTGCCAGCAGTTTAATATCTAACTACAATGAGCAGTTCTTC
>TRBD2|TRBV20-1|few|TRBJ2-7
CSARGGAGVLEQYF
TGCAGTGCTAGAGGCGGGGCGGGAGTGCTCGAGCAGTACTTC
>TRBD2|TRBV19|few|TRBJ2-3
CASSMWRGDTDTQYF
TGTGCCAGTAGTATGTGGCGGGGGGACACAGATACGCAGTATTTT
>TRBD2|TRBV7-2|-|TRBJ2-1
CASSTAGGRDEQFF
TGTGCCAGCAGCACAGCGGGGGGCAGGGATGAGCAGTTCTTC
>-|TRBV7-9|few|TRBJ1-2
CASSSPQGPSYGYTF
TGTGCCAGCAGCTCGCCTCAGGGTCCCTCCTATGGCTACACCTTC
>TRBD1|TRBV11-3|few|TRBJ1-2
CASRLGTANGYTF
TGTGCCAGCAGACTGGGGACAGCAAATGGCTACACCTTC
>-|TRBV5-1|medium-sized|TRBJ1-1
CASSLSNREWVF
TGCGCCAGCAGCTTGTCCAACAGGGAGTGGGTCTTT
>-|TRBV4-3|few|TRBJ2-7
CASSQDEGTYEQYF
TGCGCCAGCAGCCAAGATGAGGGGACCTACGAGCAGTACTTC
>TRBD1|TRBV9|-|TRBJ2-2
CATRQGNTGELFF
TGTGCCACCCGACAGGGGAACACCGGGGAGCTGTTTTTT
>-|TRBV7-9|few|TRBJ2-1
CASSLDRNEQFF
TGTGCCAGCAGCTTAGACCGGAATGAGCAGTTCTTC
>-|TRBV12-5|-|TRBJ1-5
CASADTGFGNQPQHF
TGTGCTAGTGCCGATACAGGGTTCGGCAATCAGCCCCAGCATTTT
>-|TRBV4-3|-|TRBJ1-1
CASSQDSGTEAFF
TGCGCCAGCAGCCAAGATAGTGGCACTGAAGCTTTCTTT
>-|TRBV27|-|TRBJ1-5
CASSLWGPGDQPQHF
TGTGCCAGCAGTTTATGGGGGCCGGGGGATCAGCCCCAGCATTTT
>-|TRBV6-5|few|TRBJ2-1
CASSPGRHNEQFF
TGTGCCAGCAGTCCAGGCAGGCACAATGAGCAGTTCTTC
>-|TRBV7-9|many|TRBJ2-3
CASSEPPDTQYF
TGTGCCAGCAGCGAACCTCCAGATACGCAGTATTTT
>-|TRBV7-9|few|TRBJ2-7
CASSRPTGTNYEQYF
TGTGCCAGCAGCCGCCCAACCGGGACCAACTACGAGCAGTACTTC
>-|TRBV6-2/TRBV6-3|-|TRBJ1-3
CASSNKRTADSGNTIYF
TGTGCCAGCAGTAACAAGAGAACAGCAGACTCTGGAAACACCATATATTTT
>-|TRBV12-5|-|TRBJ2-7
CASGLVLGLHEQYF
TGTGCTAGTGGTTTGGTACTCGGGTTGCACGAGCAGTACTTC
>-|TRBV15|few|TRBJ1-4
CATSRDLLFGVGNANEKLFF
TGTGCCACCAGCAGAGATCTTTTATTCGGGGTTGGGAACGCTAATGAAAAACTGTTTTTT
>-|TRBV2|-|TRBJ2-7
CASSVDVSYEQYF
TGTGCCAGCAGCGTGGACGTCTCCTACGAGCAGTACTTC
>TRBD2|TRBV20-1|-|TRBJ2-3
CTMQEAGGPSDTQYF
TGCACCATGCAAGAAGCGGGAGGGCCATCAGATACGCAGTATTTT
>-|TRBV7-6|few|TRBJ1-1
CASSLAGGQLNTEAFF
TGTGCCAGCAGCTTAGCGGGGGGACAATTGAACACTGAAGCTTTCTTT
>TRBD2|TRBV20-1|-|TRBJ2-7
CSANLAGGPREQYF
TGCAGTGCTAATCTAGCGGGAGGGCCGAGGGAGCAGTACTTC
>TRBD2|TRBV19|many|TRBJ2-7
CASSIDELAGLYEQYF
TGTGCCAGTAGTATAGATGAACTAGCGGGACTCTACGAGCAGTACTTC
>-|TRBV19|many|TRBJ1-5
CASSNLLRTGQHF
TGTGCCAGTAGTAACCTATTGAGGACCGGACAGCATTTT
>-|TRBV4-1|-|TRBJ2-7
CASSRTISSYEQYF
TGTGCCAGCAGCCGAACAATAAGCTCCTACGAGCAGTACTTC
>-|TRBV19|-|TRBJ2-7
CASSPGHLSYEQYF
TGTGCCAGTAGCCCCGGACACCTTTCCTACGAGCAGTACTTC
>-|TRBV7-2|few|TRBJ2-7
CASSLSLGTYEQYF
TGTGCCAGCAGCTTAAGTCTCGGAACCTACGAGCAGTACTTC
>-|TRBV4-3|-|TRBJ1-2
CASSPEGRGSNYGYTF
TGCGCCAGCAGCCCCGAAGGGAGGGGCTCTAACTATGGCTACACCTTC
>-|TRBV7-4|-|TRBJ1-2
CASSSNGGHGYTF
TGTGCCAGCAGCTCAAACGGGGGACATGGCTACACCTTC
>-|TRBV4-3|-|TRBJ2-5
CASSQGSLGTQYF
TGCGCCAGCAGCCAAGGAAGCTTGGGGACCCAGTACTTC
>TRBD2|TRBV7-2|many|TRBJ2-3
CASSLATRLAGSTDTQYF
TGTGCCAGCAGCTTAGCAACCCGACTAGCGGGGAGCACAGATACGCAGTATTTT
>-|TRBV7-9|-|TRBJ1-1
CASFRMNTEAFF
TGTGCCAGCTTTCGAATGAACACTGAAGCTTTCTTT
>TRBD1|TRBV20-1|-|TRBJ1-1
CSAREGQLDTEAFF
TGCAGTGCTAGAGAGGGACAGCTTGACACTGAAGCTTTCTTT
>TRBD2|TRBV6-1|many|TRBJ2-1
CASSSGLTNEQFF
TGTGCCAGCAGTTCGGGACTAACCAATGAGCAGTTCTTC
>-|TRBV4-3|-|TRBJ2-3
CASSQDGSLRTDTQYF
TGCGCCAGCAGCCAAGATGGTTCCCTCCGCACAGATACGCAGTATTTT
>-|TRBV6-8|-|TRBJ2-1
CASSYQQAASEQFF
TGTGCCAGCAGTTACCAACAGGCAGCGAGTGAGCAGTTCTTC
>-|TRBV10-3|few|TRBJ1-1
CAIREQGANTEAFF
TGTGCCATCAGGGAACAGGGTGCGAACACTGAAGCTTTCTTT
>-|TRBV5-1|few|TRBJ2-1
CASSLETGWDEQFF
TGCGCCAGCAGCTTGGAAACAGGGTGGGATGAGCAGTTCTTC
>TRBD1|TRBV5-1|few|TRBJ1-1
CASSPDTGTGVNTEAFF
TGCGCCAGCAGTCCCGACACCGGGACAGGGGTGAACACTGAAGCTTTCTTT
>TRBD1|TRBV4-1|-|TRBJ2-7
CASSRDRGHEQYF
TGCGCCAGCAGCCGGGACAGGGGGCACGAGCAGTACTTC
>-|TRBV20-1|many|TRBJ1-3
CSARPGGSGNTIYF
TGCAGTGCTAGACCGGGGGGCTCTGGAAACACCATATATTTT
>-|TRBV7-2|many|TRBJ2-6
CASSPGRGYTGANVLTF
TGTGCCAGCAGCCCCGGTCGGGGCTACACTGGGGCCAACGTCCTGACTTTC
>TRBD2|TRBV4-3|-|TRBJ2-1
CASSQGWSGSRDEQFF
TGCGCCAGCAGCCAAGGGTGGAGCGGGAGTAGGGATGAGCAGTTCTTC
>-|TRBV7-3|-|TRBJ1-5
CASSLKPPRGRVEPQHF
TGTGCCAGCAGCTTAAAGCCCCCGAGGGGCAGGGTTGAGCCCCAGCATTTT
>-|TRBV5-8|-|TRBJ1-3
CASSPFGDSGNTIYF
TGTGCCAGCAGCCCGTTCGGGGACTCTGGAAACACCATATATTTT
>-|TRBV12-3/TRBV12-4|many|TRBJ2-1
CASSPTGEEIDEQFF
TGTGCCAGCAGCCCCACTGGCGAGGAGATAGATGAGCAGTTCTTC
>-|TRBV12-3/TRBV12-4|many|TRBJ1-4
CASSLRAGNEKLFF
TGTGCCAGCAGTTTAAGGGCAGGGAATGAAAAACTGTTTTTT
>-|TRBV25-1|-|TRBJ1-2
CASSYGQTNYGYTF
TGTGCCAGCAGCTACGGACAGACCAACTATGGCTACACCTTC